This entry describes one T cell receptor beta chain. Its matching antigen is unknown. The time point denotes: newly diagnosed GD, antithyroid drugs for less than 3 months. PBMCs were the source of the RNA used for TCR sequencing. The diagnosis of Graves' disease used American Thyroid Association guidelines. The CDR3 covers 14 residues. Germline V gene lookup returns CDR1 LGHDT and CDR2 YNNKEL (reference sequence). Trimming took off 6 bases at V and 6 bases at J, with 16 bases between the two ends. This sample is drawn from a study of regulatory T cells in long-lasting Graves disease. The wider study: Antithyroid drugs had been taken under 3 months by newly diagnosed Graves' patients.

Arm-PCR of CDR3 regions and iRepertoire HTBI primers were the basis on which TCR beta libraries were built. TCRdb reprocessed the multiplex PCR reads with MiXCR, giving one entry per CDR3 protein. Among fewer than 400,000 distinct CDR3 sequences, under 20% were seen once, and the ten largest hold roughly 35%. General study results and limits: The persistent group shared 2,700 or so public clonotypes, more than the 950 to 1,000 shared by new patients.

The TCR comes from a female donor with Graves disease. This specimen consisted of peripheral blood mononuclear cells (PBMCs), obtained at new diagnosis, from a patient treated with antithyroid drugs. This chain joins TRBV3-1 and TRBJ2-3; possible D gene TRBD2, 6 bases. As DNA, the CDR3 is TGTGCCAGCAGGAAGGGAGGTAGTTCGGATACGCAGTATTTT. Its protein product is CASRKGGSSDTQYF.